The T cell receptor beta chain under discussion was sequenced for a study of T cells in Graves' hyperthyroidism and ophthalmopathy. Notes on the study in general: Model-based prediction identified ophthalmopathy a median about 6.8 months prior to its onset. Most expanded thyroid clonotypes above 0.001 also appeared in blood.

In the case of this clonotype: Its target is unknown.

Trimming cost V 5 bases and J 3 bases; bases outside gene matches: 14. Germline loops: CDR1 MNHNS, CDR2 SASEGT. This CDR3 has 18 residues. Amplified TCR beta CDR3 regions derived from RNA transcripts. During a first-round RT-PCR of the TCR CDR3, the HTBI primer set was used. TCRdb recomputed calls from the multiplex PCR reads with MiXCR, one row per CDR3 protein. This table has some 690,000 distinct CDR3 sequences, roughly 17% appearing once. For Graves' hyperthyroidism to be stable, ophthalmopathy could not progress within 18 months. The genes are TRBV6-1 and TRBJ2-3, with 10 bases matching TRBD2. The receptor comes from a man between 50 and 59 years old with Graves' hyperthyroidism. Sequenced sample: blood. The CDR3 DNA follows: TGTGCCAGCAGTCGACATCACTCGAGCGGGAGGGGGACAGATACGCAGTATTTT. This encodes CASSRHHSSGRGTDTQYF.